This T cell receptor (beta chain) was identified in a study of early T cells in non-severe SARS-CoV-2 infection. Study background: Sequenced material consisted of bulk RNA (from unsorted whole blood), and chains were unpaired. Findings and limits, study-wide: Anti-spike CD8 responses were favored by VDJdb matching, which missed private and CD4 specificities.

Researchers tagged individual cDNA molecules with unique molecular identifiers. MiXCR was run by TCRdb on the 5' RACE reads, yielding one entry per CDR3 protein. The profile covers some 64,000 distinct CDR3 sequences, with roughly 18% appearing a single time and 7.5% to 10% taken by the ten largest. For this clonotype: Its target is not known.

CDR1 and CDR2 from the germline V gene are LNHDA and SQIVND (reference sequence). V was shortened by 4 bases and J by 8 bases, with 18 bases between the two germline ends. This CDR3 has 15 amino acids. The clonotype was recovered from an adult who was a healthcare worker with PCR-confirmed SARS-CoV-2 infection or an uninfected control (not recorded which). The chain combines TRBV19 with TRBJ2-1; D may be TRBD1 (6 bases). Material: whole blood, obtained at baseline. The DNA for the CDR3 is TGTGCCAGTAGTACCAGGGGCAGGTCAAGCGATGAGCAGTTCTTC. Translated, it gives CASSTRGRSSDEQFF.